These 30 T cell receptor beta chains were sequenced from one sample in a study of cytomegalovirus exposure and HLA in healthy donors. It was with 60 Vbeta and 13 Jbeta primers that the PCR ran. Profiled with immunoSEQ multiplex PCR; TCRdb holds only in-frame clones, not every one. The repertoire holds around 200,000 clones, with approximately 80% as singletons. Sequenced sample: PBMCs. The receptors were sampled from a man between 40 and 49 years old in good health and CMV-seronegative.

CDR3 loop: CASSPNPDSWEQFF. CDR3 coding DNA: TGCGCCAGCAGCCCAAACCCTGACTCCTGGGAGCAGTTCTTC. The chain carries TRBV5-1 and TRBJ2-1; no reliable D call. The CDR3 contains 14 residues. Trimming left V 4 bases short and J 10 bases short, with 18 bases between. Per the germline V gene, CDR1 is SGHRS and CDR2 is YFSETQ.

The chain recombines TRBV15 with TRBJ2-2; TRBD2 matches 8 bases. The CDR3 is made up of 15 amino acids. V gave up 0 bases and J gave up 5 bases; unmatched junction bases: 2. Germline CDR1 and CDR2: LNHNV and YYDKDF (reference sequence). The CDR3: CATSRDRGGTGELFF. The CDR3 DNA follows: TGTGCCACCAGCAGAGATCGGGGGGGAACCGGGGAGCTGTTTTTT.

V and J are TRBV29-1 and TRBJ2-7; possible D gene TRBD1, 6 bases. The CDR3 is made up of 14 amino acids. Germline assignment: CDR1 SQVTM and CDR2 ANQGSEA. Deletions cut 1 base from V and 2 bases from J, with 12 bases between. CDR3 amino acids: CSVEGGQWTYEQYF. The CDR3 bases are TGCAGCGTTGAAGGGGGACAATGGACCTACGAGCAGTACTTC.

The CDR3 sequence: CASTGTYEQYF. The CDR3 nucleotides are TGTGCCAGCACAGGGACCTACGAGCAGTACTTC. The rearrangement joins TRBV2 to TRBJ2-7, with TRBD1 as a possible D gene (5 bases). This CDR3 comprises 11 residues. V lost 7 bases and J 2 bases, leaving 6 bases between the germline ends. Looked up from germline, CDR1 is SNHLY and CDR2 is FYNNEI.

This chain connects TRBV9 to TRBJ2-7, with 8 bases fitting TRBD2. The CDR3 has 13 residues. The ends lost 0 bases at V and 5 bases at J; junction bases unmatched: 1. Germline values: CDR1 SGDLS, CDR2 YYNGEE. The CDR3 spells CASSVAGGNEQYF. CDR3 sequence (DNA): TGTGCCAGCAGCGTAGCGGGAGGGAACGAGCAGTACTTC.

In its sample, this clone was seen once. The J gene is TRBJ1-1, the V gene TRBV29-1; no clear D gene. CDR1 is SQVTM, CDR2 ANQGSEA, per germline. Trimming removed 7 bases at V and 6 bases at J, with 9 bases between. The CDR3 length is 10 residues. The CDR3 is CSGAEAEAFF. The CDR3 bases are TGCAGCGGGGCGGAGGCTGAAGCTTTCTTT. Full variable domain (rest looked up from reference TRBV29-1 and TRBJ1-1): SAVISQKPSRDICQRGTSLTIQCQVDSQVTMMFWYRQQPGQSLTLIATANQGSEATYESGFVIDKFPISRPNLTFSTLTVSNMSPEDSSIYLCSGAEAEAFFGQGTRLTVV.

The V gene is TRBV29-1, the J gene TRBJ2-2; a possible D gene is TRBD2 (5 bases). CDR1 is SQVTM, CDR2 ANQGSEA, per germline. Between the trimmed V and J ends, which lost 5 bases and 0 bases, there was a span of 7 bases. The CDR3 sequence is 13 residues long. The CDR3 coding sequence is TGCAGCGTTCGGGGATCGAACACCGGGGAGCTGTTTTTT. It yields the protein CSVRGSNTGELFF.

This clone was seen only a few times. The chain carries TRBV6-5 and TRBJ1-6; 10 positions match TRBD1. CDR1 is MNHEY and CDR2 is SVGAGI in the germline V gene. The CDR3 runs 14 residues. V shed 6 bases and J 10 bases; nucleotides not matched to a gene: 6. In nucleotides, the CDR3 is TGTGCCAGCAGCTGGGACAGGGGCGTATCACCCCTCCACTTT. It codes for CASSWDRGVSPLHF.

J is TRBJ1-4 and V is TRBV27, with D tentatively TRBD1 (5 bases). The germline V gene encodes CDR1 MNHEY and CDR2 SMNVEV (reference sequence). CDR3 length: 11 amino acids. V lost 5 bases to trimming and J lost 10 bases, with 8 bases between them. Written as DNA, the CDR3 is TGTGCCAGCAGTCCAGGGCGAAAACTGTTTTTT. Translated: CASSPGRKLFF.

This chain joins TRBV7-2 and TRBJ1-1; D not resolved. Germline V gene data show CDR1 as SGHTA and CDR2 as FQGNSA. The CDR3 sequence is 14 residues long. The V and J ends lost 2 bases and 1 base respectively, with 8 bases between them. For the CDR3, the DNA is TGTGCCAGCAGCTTATTGGGAGAGAACACTGAAGCTTTCTTT. Amino acids: CASSLLGENTEAFF.

This chain joins TRBV27 and TRBJ1-2, with 12 bases matching TRBD1. The CDR3 extends over 15 amino acids. V was clipped by 5 bases and J by 3 bases; unmatched bases: 4. Per germline, CDR1 MNHEY and CDR2 SMNVEV (reference sequence). The chain's CDR3 is CASSPGTGGDYGYTF. CDR3 nucleotide sequence: TGTGCCAGCAGTCCCGGGACAGGGGGCGACTATGGCTACACCTTC.

This chain joins TRBV9 and TRBJ2-5, with TRBD2 matching 12 bases. This CDR3 has 16 amino acids. Per germline, CDR1 SGDLS and CDR2 YYNGEE. The V and J ends lost 4 bases and 2 bases, in that order; junction bases with no gene match: 6. CDR3 DNA sequence: TGTGCCAGCAGCCCAGGGACTAGCGGGTGGCAAGAGACCCAGTACTTC. Translating it yields CASSPGTSGWQETQYF.

The V call is TRBV5-6, the J call TRBJ1-1, with 9 nucleotides matching TRBD1. V shed 1 base and J 3 bases; nucleotides not matched to a gene: 7. Germline CDR1 reads SGHDT; CDR2 reads YYEEEE. This CDR3 is built from 16 residues. The CDR3 region is CASSLLTGGDHTEAFF. For the CDR3, the DNA is TGTGCCAGCAGCTTGCTTACAGGGGGCGATCACACTGAAGCTTTCTTT.

V is TRBV28 and J is TRBJ2-3; TRBD2 agrees at 9 bases. Germline CDR1 MDHEN, CDR2 SYDVKM. The CDR3 is made up of 14 amino acids. Unmatched junction bases numbered 6, after V lost 6 bases and J lost 5 bases. CDR3 bases: TGTGCCAGCAGAGTAGCGGGAGTCGGAGATACGCAGTATTTT. Translation gives CASRVAGVGDTQYF.

The rearrangement uses TRBV7-9 and TRBJ1-1; unclear D gene. The CDR3 has 13 amino acids. Trimming shortened V by 4 bases and J by 1 base, and 7 bases separated the two germline ends. Germline CDR1 is SEHNR and CDR2 is FQNEAQ (reference sequence). This CDR3 is CASSSQTNTEAFF. CDR3 DNA sequence: TGTGCCAGCAGCTCACAGACGAACACTGAAGCTTTCTTT.

The CDR3 bases are TGTGCCAGCAGTGAACAGATTGCCTACGAGCAGTACTTC. Amino acids: CASSEQIAYEQYF. The rearrangement joins TRBV6-1 to TRBJ2-7, with D hard to call. There are 13 residues in the CDR3. Trimming pared 2 bases from V and 2 bases from J, leaving 7 bases between. Germline V gene sequence: CDR1 MNHNS, CDR2 SASEGT.

The rearrangement uses TRBV5-6 and TRBJ2-6, with 7 bases identical to TRBD1. CDR1 is SGHDT and CDR2 is YYEEEE in the germline V gene. The CDR3 has 16 amino acids. J was trimmed by 7 bases and V by 4 bases; bases with no gene match: 11. The CDR3 bases are TGTGCCAGCAGCCTGTCCGGACAGGACCGAGCCAACGTCCTGACTTTC. It encodes CASSLSGQDRANVLTF.

V and J are TRBV27 and TRBJ1-1; 9 nucleotides match TRBD1. Germline CDR1 MNHEY, CDR2 SMNVEV (reference sequence). V gave up 6 bases and J gave up 4 bases; unmatched junction bases: 6. The CDR3 runs 14 residues. The CDR3 loop is CASSPGTGFTEAFF. CDR3 sequence (DNA): TGTGCCAGCAGCCCCGGGACAGGGTTCACTGAAGCTTTCTTT.

The V and J genes are TRBV19 and TRBJ1-5; D call uncertain. The germline V and J ends were trimmed by 3 bases and 1 base, with 10 bases remaining between them. Germline V gene data show CDR1 as LNHDA and CDR2 as SQIVND (reference sequence). The CDR3 has 15 residues. DNA for the CDR3: TGTGCCAGTAGTATTGGAATGGAGAGCAATCAGCCCCAGCATTTT. This translates into CASSIGMESNQPQHF.

The V call is TRBV7-6, the J call TRBJ2-3; perhaps TRBD1 as D (6 bases). Trimming removed 1 base at V and 2 bases at J, with 7 bases between. This CDR3 is built from 14 residues. Germline CDR1 SGHVS, CDR2 FNYEAQ. The DNA of the CDR3 is TGTGCCAGCAGCTTAGGACAGGTCACAGATACGCAGTATTTT. It encodes CASSLGQVTDTQYF.

This chain joins TRBV10-3 and TRBJ2-1; weak D call: TRBD2 (5 bases). The V and J ends lost 5 bases and 7 bases respectively, with 15 bases between them. The germline CDR1 and CDR2 sequences are ENHRY and SYGVKD. The CDR3 sequence is 14 residues long. The CDR3 loop reads CAISPGGGPNEQFF. The DNA of the CDR3 is TGTGCCATCAGTCCCGGTGGAGGCCCTAATGAGCAGTTCTTC.

This chain uses TRBV19 with TRBJ2-5, with 14 bases that match TRBD2. The junction had 10 bases not matched to a gene; V was cut back by 4 bases and J by 9 bases. The CDR3 has 16 residues. Germline CDR1 and CDR2: LNHDA and SQIVND (reference sequence). DNA for the CDR3: TGTGCCAGTAGTACTGGGACTAGCGGGGGTTTTGGGGCCCAGTACTTC. It is translated as CASSTGTSGGFGAQYF.

This clone was found a few times. Germline and junction disagree at one end, which may indicate a read error. The genes are TRBV5-4 and TRBJ1-4; no definite D call. This CDR3 is 17 amino acids long. Germline V gene sequence: CDR1 SGHNT, CDR2 YYREEE (reference sequence). The CDR3 region is CASSQDVHYTTNEKLFF. CDR3 nucleotides: TGCGCCAGCAGCCAAGATGTCCACTACACAACTAATGAAAAACTGTTTTTT.

This chain uses TRBV29-1 with TRBJ1-1; no clear D gene. Germline V gene data show CDR1 as SQVTM and CDR2 as ANQGSEA. The CDR3 is made up of 14 amino acids. V shed 5 bases and J shed 1 base, with 14 bases lying between them. CDR3 region: CSVCGLRRNTEAFF. The CDR3 nucleotides are TGCAGCGTTTGCGGTCTACGGAGGAACACTGAAGCTTTCTTT.

The chain carries TRBV30 and TRBJ1-2; a possible D gene is TRBD1 (5 bases). CDR1 is GTSNPN, CDR2 SVGIG, per germline (reference sequence). Trimming left V 4 bases short and J 2 bases short, with 11 bases between. There are 13 residues in the CDR3. CDR3 DNA sequence: TGTGCCTGGACACGGGGGATGAACTATGGCTACACCTTC. It is translated as CAWTRGMNYGYTF.

The chain carries TRBV9 and TRBJ2-1, with 13 nucleotides matching TRBD2. This CDR3 has 15 amino acids. Germline CDR1 is SGDLS and CDR2 is YYNGEE. V lost 4 bases and J lost 4; bases outside the gene matches: 2. This CDR3 is CASSLGLAGYNEQFF. The CDR3, as DNA: TGTGCCAGCAGCTTGGGACTAGCGGGATACAATGAGCAGTTCTTC.

This sequence joins TRBV19 and TRBJ2-5; D is unresolved. Germline V gene sequence: CDR1 LNHDA, CDR2 SQIVND (reference sequence). Trimming pared 4 bases from V and 0 bases from J, leaving 12 bases between. This CDR3 has 15 residues. The CDR3, as DNA: TGTGCCAGTAGTAATCACAAATGGTACCAAGAGACCCAGTACTTC. Translated: CASSNHKWYQETQYF.

This clone was detected only once. The chain employs TRBV7-2 and TRBJ1-2; 9 bases match TRBD1. The germline V gene encodes CDR1 SGHTA and CDR2 FQGNSA. This CDR3 comprises 15 residues. With V trimmed by 5 bases and J by 7 bases, 11 bases remained unmatched. CDR3 in DNA: TGTGCCAGCAGCCCCAACTGGGACAGGGTTGGTGGCTACACCTTC. It translates to CASSPNWDRVGGYTF.

The gene calls are TRBV28 and TRBJ2-1; a weak D match, TRBD2 (6 bases). Germline V gives CDR1 MDHEN, CDR2 SYDVKM. V was pared by 1 base and J by 5 bases, with 18 bases between. The CDR3 length is 17 residues. In DNA, the CDR3 is TGTGCCAGCAGTTTATATTTGTTGGGAGGCCCCCACAATGAGCAGTTCTTC. It codes for CASSLYLLGGPHNEQFF.

The chain combines TRBV4-1 with TRBJ2-5; 8 bases are shared with TRBD2. The DNA end lines up better with TRBJ2-7; the J call may be wrong. This CDR3 is 14 amino acids long. The germline CDR1 and CDR2 sequences are MGHRA and YSYEKL. This chain's CDR3 is CASSQIGRGYEQYF. Here the CDR3 DNA reads TGCGCCAGCAGCCAAATCGGGAGGGGGTACGAGCAGTACTTC.